Following are 5 T cell receptor beta chains from one sample sequenced in a study of molecular identifiers for immune sequencing clone quantification. A single record per CDR3 protein comes from TCRdb applying MiXCR to the PCR reads. The table shows 400,000 to 600,000 distinct CDR3 sequences, with less than 30% occurring only once. Source material: naive CD8+ T cells from blood, with Jurkat cell RNA spiked in. Subset described: FACS-sorted CD8+CD4-CCR7+CD45RA+ naive T cells. These receptors were obtained from a human donor in good health. Some libraries in this study had Jurkat cell RNA spiked in.

This clonotype occurred many times. The chain links TRBV10-3 to TRBJ2-3; the D is unclear. The CDR3 extends over 12 amino acids. Germline V gene lookup returns CDR1 ENHRY and CDR2 SYGVKD. V lost 2 bases and J lost 1, with 1 base in between. The DNA for the CDR3 is TGTGCCATCAGTGAGGGCACAGATACGCAGTATTTT. This codes for CAISEGTDTQYF.

The chain links TRBV30 to TRBJ2-2; the match to TRBD2 covers 7 bases. The J segment lost 5 bases and the V segment lost 0 bases, leaving 6 bases of the junction unmatched. This CDR3 contains 15 residues. Germline CDR1 is GTSNPN and CDR2 is SVGIG (reference sequence). CDR3 amino acids: CAWSVDLAETGELFF. The CDR3 bases are TGTGCCTGGAGTGTCGATCTAGCGGAAACCGGGGAGCTGTTTTTT.

Notes on this clonotype: With a much larger clone just one base away, this may be a read error. This chain connects TRBV28 to TRBJ2-7, with D unresolved. CDR3 length: 14 residues. Trimming removed 5 bases from V and 6 bases from J, with 17 bases in between. In germline, CDR1 is MDHEN, CDR2 SYDVKM. The CDR3 DNA is TGTGCCAGCAGTCCCAACCGACTTCACTCCGAGCAGTACTTC. It encodes CASSPNRLHSEQYF.

This chain connects TRBV12-3 or TRBV12-4 to TRBJ1-5; D is unclear. The V gene lost 1 base and the J gene lost 9 bases, with 13 bases spanning the gap. The CDR3 extends over 14 amino acids. The CDR3 nucleotides read TGTGCCAGCAGTTTAGAGGTCGGGGTTCTGCCCCAGCATTTT. Its protein is CASSLEVGVLPQHF.

The table lists this clonotype with many counts. V gene TRBV29-1 combines with J gene TRBJ1-4; D gene uncertain. The CDR3 runs 11 residues. V was clipped by 7 bases and J by 8 bases, with 11 bases between them. The germline gives CDR1 SQVTM, CDR2 ANQGSEA. CDR3 in DNA: TGCAGCGCCCAGAAGTCCGAAAAACTGTTTTTT. It encodes CSAQKSEKLFF.